The T cell receptor beta chain described here comes from a study of T cell responses to AZD1222 COVID-19 vaccine. Findings and caveats of the study: None of the repertoires were sampled until the peak T cell response had passed.

Profiled with immunoSEQ multiplex PCR; TCRdb holds only in-frame clones, not every one. The sample lists around 110,000 clones, 92% seen once, with approximately 9.3% in the top ten. As for this clone: The target antigen is unknown.

This CDR3 has 16 residues. The germline V gene has CDR1 SGHRS and CDR2 YFSETQ. Trimming shortened V by 0 bases and J by 5 bases, and 14 bases separated the two germline ends. The genes are TRBV5-1 and TRBJ1-4; D gene ambiguous. This specimen consisted of peripheral blood, obtained 28 days after the second AZD1222 dose. The clonotype comes from an adult who received the AZD1222 COVID-19 vaccine. DNA for the CDR3: TGCGCCAGCAGCTTGGACGGCGGCAGAATGAATGAAAAACTGTTTTTT. It translates to CASSLDGGRMNEKLFF.